This T cell receptor beta chain came from a study of T cells in Graves' hyperthyroidism and ophthalmopathy. Findings of the study overall: Most clonotypes that expanded in the thyroid above 0.001 also showed up in blood.

Amplification yielded TCR beta CDR3 regions, with RNA transcripts as the source. A set of HTBI primers served as the primers for a first-round RT-PCR of the TCR CDR3. TCRdb independently ran MiXCR on the multiplex PCR reads; one entry per CDR3 protein. The profile shows a few hundred thousand distinct CDR3 sequences, 15% to 20% of them singletons. This clonotype has a single count. Its antigen is currently unknown. Stable Graves' hyperthyroidism meant no ophthalmopathy progression within 18 months. These patients, aged 18 to 65, had recently diagnosed hyperthyroidism lasting under 2 months. This sequence was found in a woman between 50 and 59 years old with Graves' hyperthyroidism. Input material: blood.

CDR3 sequence (DNA): TGTGCCAGCTACAAGAGCACTAGCGGGAGGAATGAGCAGTTCTTC. Translated, it gives CASYKSTSGRNEQFF. The V and J genes are TRBV27 and TRBJ2-1; 12 positions agree with TRBD2. Germline loops: CDR1 MNHEY, CDR2 SMNVEV (reference sequence). The J segment lost 7 bases and the V segment lost 8 bases, leaving 9 bases of the junction unmatched. The CDR3 is 15 residues long.